The entry below gives a single T cell receptor (beta chain) sequence along with its context. Its antigen remains unknown. Samples with a second dose at about 4 or about 12 weeks were pooled together. This sample is part of a study of T cell responses to AZD1222 COVID-19 vaccine. Study outcomes and limitations: Most donors were white British and more were female, and clonal diversity was possibly underestimated.

Libraries were prepared by immunoSEQ multiplex PCR; TCRdb keeps only in-frame clonotypes and omits some of them. The sample includes some 58,000 clones, roughly three quarters of them seen just once. The V end was cut by 5 bases, the J end by 9 bases, with 16 bases between. Germline lookup yields CDR1 LGHDT and CDR2 YNNKEL (reference sequence). The CDR3 runs to 13 residues. V and J are TRBV3-1 (or the pseudogene TRBV3-2) and TRBJ1-2, with D tentatively TRBD1 (5 bases). The receptor was derived from an adult who received the AZD1222 COVID-19 vaccine. The material was peripheral blood, obtained 28 days after the second AZD1222 dose. CDR3 coding DNA: TGTGCCAGCAGCTCGACCCGGGGGTCTAGCTACACCTTC. Its protein is CASSSTRGSSYTF.